Following are 17 T cell receptor beta chains from one sample sequenced in a study of cytomegalovirus exposure and HLA in healthy donors. The study ran its PCR with 60 Vbeta and 13 Jbeta primers. Some clones are missing from TCRdb's copy, which holds only in-frame ones; the method was immunoSEQ multiplex PCR. The table records about 96,000 clones, approximately 75% of them present only once. Sequencing input: PBMCs. The origin of the receptors is a female donor in good health and CMV-seropositive.

V is TRBV11-2 and J is TRBJ2-7; 14 nucleotides agree with TRBD2. With 5 bases clipped from V and 4 bases from J, the junction kept 7 bases outside the gene matches. The germline gives CDR1 SGHAT, CDR2 FQNNGV. The CDR3 is 16 amino acids. DNA of the CDR3: TGTGCCAGCAGCCAGGGACTAGCGGGAGTAGGGTACGAGCAGTACTTC. Its protein is CASSQGLAGVGYEQYF.

A single count supports this clone. The chain couples TRBV25-1 to TRBJ1-1; 11 bases agree with TRBD1. CDR1 is MGHDK, CDR2 SYGVNS, per germline. The CDR3 extends over 14 amino acids. V shed 2 bases and J 6 bases; nucleotides not matched to a gene: 2. CDR3: CASSEGTGGSEAFF. The CDR3 coding sequence is TGTGCCAGCAGTGAAGGGACAGGGGGGTCTGAAGCTTTCTTT.

The V gene is TRBV28, the J gene TRBJ1-2, with a weak D call TRBD1 (6 bases). The CDR3 has 15 amino acids. Germline assignment: CDR1 MDHEN and CDR2 SYDVKM. Trimming pared 5 bases from V and 8 bases from J, leaving 21 bases between. The CDR3 nucleotides read TGTGCCAGCAGTCGATATGGACAGACCGAGGGAGGCTACACCTTC. This translates into CASSRYGQTEGGYTF.

V gene TRBV11-2 combines with J gene TRBJ1-5; 10 positions agree with TRBD1. This CDR3 region has 16 residues. J was trimmed by 1 base and V by 4 bases; bases with no gene match: 4. In germline, CDR1 is SGHAT, CDR2 FQNNGV. The CDR3 here is CASSSDRGRSNQPQHF. CDR3 in DNA: TGTGCCAGCAGCTCCGACAGGGGGCGAAGCAATCAGCCCCAGCATTTT.

This sequence joins TRBV4-1 and TRBJ2-7, with D perhaps matching TRBD1 (6 bases). The CDR3 extends over 15 amino acids. The germline V and J ends were trimmed by 0 bases and 5 bases, with 14 bases remaining between them. Per germline, CDR1 MGHRA and CDR2 YSYEKL. The CDR3 loop reads CASSQDIGQIHEQYF. As DNA, the CDR3 is TGCGCCAGCAGCCAAGATATAGGACAGATCCACGAGCAGTACTTC.

The V gene is TRBV7-2, the J gene TRBJ1-5; D might be TRBD1 (6 bases). V dropped 3 bases and J dropped 7 bases, with 13 bases sitting between them. From germline, CDR1 is SGHTA and CDR2 FQGNSA. The CDR3 length is 14 residues. DNA for the CDR3: TGTGCCAGCAGCTTTACAGGGTATGGCCAGCCCCAGCATTTT. It encodes CASSFTGYGQPQHF.

The chain couples TRBV4-2 to TRBJ1-2; 9 nucleotides agree with TRBD1. V shed 5 bases and J 6 bases; nucleotides not matched to a gene: 7. The germline V gene encodes CDR1 LGHNA and CDR2 YNFKEQ. There are 14 residues in the CDR3. Here the CDR3 reads CASSKTGGRDGYTF. DNA of the CDR3: TGTGCCAGCAGCAAGACAGGGGGAAGGGATGGCTACACCTTC.

The chain recombines TRBV30 with TRBJ2-7; TRBD1 agrees at 9 bases. Germline lookup yields CDR1 GTSNPN and CDR2 SVGIG (reference sequence). V trimming: 3 bases; J trimming: 7 bases; junction bases outside the gene matches: 10. The CDR3 is 14 amino acids. The CDR3: CAWRGQGRSAEQYF. CDR3 DNA: TGTGCCTGGAGGGGACAGGGAAGATCGGCGGAGCAGTACTTC.

The gene calls are TRBV9 and TRBJ1-2; no firm D call. CDR1 and CDR2 (germline): SGDLS, YYNGEE. This CDR3 is built from 16 residues. With 0 bases removed from V and 4 bases from J, the gap between germline ends came to 16 bases. This CDR3 is CASSVGPEQHLYGYTF. CDR3 nucleotide sequence: TGTGCCAGCAGCGTAGGGCCCGAACAGCACCTCTATGGCTACACCTTC.

The genes are TRBV7-2 and TRBJ1-1; D perhaps matches TRBD1 (6 bases). Trimming stripped 4 bases from V and 1 base from J, with 13 bases between. Germline V gene data show CDR1 as SGHTA and CDR2 as FQGNSA. This CDR3 is built from 15 residues. This CDR3 is CASSSPGRGNTEAFF. The DNA for the CDR3 is TGTGCCAGCAGCTCCCCCGGCAGGGGGAACACTGAAGCTTTCTTT.

This clone was recorded once. V usage is TRBV27 and J usage is TRBJ2-2, with TRBD1 as a possible D gene (5 bases). The CDR3 is made up of 14 amino acids. V lost 1 base to trimming and J lost 4 bases, with 7 bases between them. Germline CDR1 reads MNHEY; CDR2 reads SMNVEV (reference sequence). The CDR3 DNA reads as TGTGCCAGCAGTTTATTCAGGGTCACCGGGGAGCTGTTTTTT. Translation gives CASSLFRVTGELFF.

This chain uses TRBV5-4 with TRBJ2-2; 8 nucleotides agree with TRBD1. The CDR3 is made up of 15 amino acids. In germline, CDR1 is SGHNT, CDR2 YYREEE (reference sequence). J gave up 4 bases and V 0 bases, and 2 bases lay outside the gene matches. CDR3 loop: CASSLARGPTGELFF. The CDR3 DNA reads TGTGCCAGCAGCTTGGCCAGGGGGCCCACCGGGGAGCTGTTTTTT.

This clone was detected only once. This chain uses TRBV5-1 with TRBJ2-7, with 7 bases that match TRBD1. The CDR3 contains 15 residues. Trimming removed 0 bases from V and 0 bases from J; junction bases left unmatched: 3. Germline V CDR1 and CDR2: SGHRS, YFSETQ. CDR3 DNA: TGCGCCAGCAGCTTGGGACAGGGCCGCTCCTACGAGCAGTACTTC. Its protein product is CASSLGQGRSYEQYF.

CDR3 residues: CASSLRDYHNEQFF. The CDR3 DNA is TGTGCCAGCAGTCTCCGGGACTACCACAATGAGCAGTTCTTC. The chain links TRBV2 to TRBJ2-1; 7 positions agree with TRBD2. The CDR3 spans 14 residues. CDR1 SNHLY and CDR2 FYNNEI come from the germline V gene. J lost 5 bases, V lost 5 bases, and 6 bases had no gene match.

This clone was found a few times. The chain uses TRBV4-3 and TRBJ2-5; the match to TRBD1 covers 7 bases. The CDR3 has 15 residues. CDR1 LGHNA and CDR2 YSLEER come from the germline V gene. Trimming at V came to 1 base and at J to 9 bases, leaving 11 bases not matched to a gene. CDR3 amino acids: CASSQGTGDLVAQYF. The CDR3 DNA reads TGCGCCAGCAGCCAAGGAACAGGGGATTTGGTAGCCCAGTACTTC.

The V call is TRBV29-1, the J call TRBJ1-4; TRBD1 is a possible D gene (5 bases). CDR1 SQVTM and CDR2 ANQGSEA come from the germline V gene. This CDR3 spans 12 amino acids. With 7 bases removed from V and 8 bases from J, the gap between germline ends came to 14 bases. The CDR3 sequence: CSAEGQGEKLFF. Here the CDR3 DNA reads TGCAGCGCTGAGGGCCAGGGAGAAAAACTGTTTTTT.

CDR3 in DNA: TGTGCCAGCACCAGACCGGGACAGGGCGCCACTGAAGCTTTCTTT. It specifies CASTRPGQGATEAFF. The rearrangement uses TRBV28 and TRBJ1-1; TRBD1 matches at 9 bases. J gave up 4 bases and V 7 bases, and 10 bases lay outside the gene matches. The germline V gene has CDR1 MDHEN and CDR2 SYDVKM. The CDR3 length is 15 residues. The entire variable domain, with the rest obtained from reference TRBV28 and TRBJ1-1, is as follows: DVKVTQSSRYLVKRTGEKVFLECVQDMDHENMFWYRQDPGLGLRLIYFSYDVKMKEKGDIPEGYSVSREKKERFSLILESASTNQTSMYLCASTRPGQGATEAFFGQGTRLTVV.